This is a list of T cell receptor beta chains from one sample in a study of T cells after posttransplantation cyclophosphamide. The data were produced by immunoSEQ multiplex PCR, yet TCRdb's version contains in-frame clones alone and is incomplete. Sampling found about 14,000 clones, none seen once. The source was PBMCs, collected more than 1,000 days after allogeneic stem cell transplant with posttransplant cyclophosphamide. These receptors came from a female patient aged 40-50 years who received an allogeneic stem cell transplant from a related donor, was CMV-positive, and had no GVHD. Certain T cells may be donor cells from the graft. Both conserved end residues are part of each CDR3. Fields, in order: clone size, D gene, V gene, J gene, CDR3 protein, CDR3 DNA. A D gene is named only where the DNA matches it firmly. Only part of the rows carry a size: once, few, many, or a class if the clone is expanded.

size: .
D: TRBD1
V: TRBV4-2
J: TRBJ2-2
CDR3: CASSPYSGQPNTGELFF
DNA: TGTGCCAGCAGCCCTTACTCGGGACAGCCGAACACCGGGGAGCTGTTTTTT

size: .
D: TRBD1
V: TRBV6-6
J: TRBJ1-4
CDR3: CATQGVLEKLFF
DNA: TGTGCGACACAGGGGGTTCTTGAAAAACTGTTTTTT

size: many
D: TRBD1
V: TRBV12-5
J: TRBJ2-6
CDR3: CASGRTGGVGANVLTF
DNA: TGTGCTAGTGGTCGGACAGGGGGCGTTGGGGCCAACGTCCTGACTTTC

size: many
D: TRBD2
V: TRBV27
J: TRBJ2-6
CDR3: CASSLRGAGANVLTF
DNA: TGTGCCAGCAGTTTGCGGGGGGCTGGGGCCAACGTCCTGACTTTC

size: .
D: TRBD2
V: TRBV19
J: TRBJ2-2
CDR3: CASTQQAGVFSGELFF
DNA: TGTGCCAGTACCCAGCAGGCGGGGGTTTTCAGCGGGGAGCTGTTTTTT

size: many
D: .
V: TRBV15
J: TRBJ2-3
CDR3: CATSREQRAAGDTQYF
DNA: TGTGCCACCAGCAGGGAACAGCGGGCGGCGGGAGATACGCAGTATTTT

size: many
D: .
V: TRBV5-1
J: TRBJ2-1
CDR3: CASSLHSSYNEQFF
DNA: TGCGCCAGCAGCTTGCACAGCTCCTACAATGAGCAGTTCTTC

size: few
D: .
V: TRBV2
J: TRBJ1-2
CDR3: CASSEGQGDGYTF
DNA: TGTGCCAGCAGTGAGGGGCAGGGCGATGGCTACACCTTC

size: .
D: TRBD1
V: TRBV5-1
J: TRBJ1-1
CDR3: CASSKGTGREMNTEAFF
DNA: TGCGCCAGCAGCAAGGGGACAGGGCGGGAGATGAACACTGAAGCTTTCTTT

size: many
D: TRBD1
V: TRBV19
J: TRBJ1-3
CDR3: CASKPSGGASGNTIYF
DNA: TGTGCCAGTAAGCCTTCAGGGGGCGCTTCTGGAAACACCATATATTTT

size: many
D: TRBD2
V: TRBV6-6
J: TRBJ2-1
CDR3: CASIPRGLAGNEQFF
DNA: TGTGCCAGCATACCACGAGGACTAGCGGGCAATGAGCAGTTCTTC